This is a list of T cell receptor beta chains from one sample in a study of cytomegalovirus exposure and HLA in healthy donors. Assay: immunoSEQ multiplex PCR; the TCRdb copy retains only in-frame clones and omits some. This sample has approximately 70,000 clones; around 76% occur once, and the top ten carry about a fifth. The sequenced sample was PBMCs. These receptors all come from a woman aged 25-40 years in good health and CMV-seropositive. Both conserved end residues are part of each CDR3. The D gene is left open where the match is weak. Not all rows give a size; the values are once, few, many and, for expanded clones, a class.

CDR3 DNA: TGTGCCAGCAGCCTCATACAGGGGCCTTCCTACGAGCAGTACTTC
CDR3 protein: CASSLIQGPSYEQYF
clone size: NA
D gene: TRBD1
J gene: TRBJ2-7
V gene: TRBV11-2

CDR3 DNA: TGCAGCGTAACGGGAGACACCTACGAGCAGTACTTC
CDR3 protein: CSVTGDTYEQYF
clone size: NA
D gene: NA
J gene: TRBJ2-7
V gene: TRBV29-1

CDR3 DNA: TGTGCCAGCAGCGAGGGACTTAGCTTCTATGGCTACACCTTC
CDR3 protein: CASSEGLSFYGYTF
clone size: NA
D gene: NA
J gene: TRBJ1-2
V gene: TRBV5-6

CDR3 DNA: TGCGCCAGCAGCCACCCAGGACTGGAGCAGTACTTC
CDR3 protein: CASSHPGLEQYF
clone size: few
D gene: NA
J gene: TRBJ2-7
V gene: TRBV4-1

CDR3 DNA: TGTGCCACCAGCAGAGTAAAAGCGGGAGGGACCTACGAGCAGTACTTC
CDR3 protein: CATSRVKAGGTYEQYF
clone size: NA
D gene: TRBD2
J gene: TRBJ2-7
V gene: TRBV15

CDR3 DNA: TGCAGCGTTGAAGGAGGGACAGGAGCGAACACTGAAGCTTTCTTT
CDR3 protein: CSVEGGTGANTEAFF
clone size: NA
D gene: TRBD1
J gene: TRBJ1-1
V gene: TRBV29-1

CDR3 DNA: TGTGCCAGCAGTTCTCAGGGGAGGGGAACCTATCAGCCCCAGCATTTT
CDR3 protein: CASSSQGRGTYQPQHF
clone size: few
D gene: NA
J gene: TRBJ1-5
V gene: TRBV28

CDR3 DNA: TGCGCCAGCAGCCAAGCCCCAGGGGTCTACAATGAGCAGTTCTTC
CDR3 protein: CASSQAPGVYNEQFF
clone size: NA
D gene: NA
J gene: TRBJ2-1
V gene: TRBV4-1

CDR3 DNA: TGTGCCAGCAGTTACGCGACAGGGGGCGTTACTGAAGCTTTCTTT
CDR3 protein: CASSYATGGVTEAFF
clone size: NA
D gene: TRBD1
J gene: TRBJ1-1
V gene: TRBV6-5

CDR3 DNA: TGTGCCAGCAGTTTAACGGTCGGGTTTACCGGGGAGCTGTTTTTT
CDR3 protein: CASSLTVGFTGELFF
clone size: NA
D gene: NA
J gene: TRBJ2-2
V gene: TRBV28

CDR3 DNA: TGTGCCGGGGGGGGCAGAAAAAATGAAAAACTGTTTTTT
CDR3 protein: CAGGGRKNEKLFF
clone size: NA
D gene: NA
J gene: TRBJ1-4
V gene: TRBV30

CDR3 DNA: TGTGCCAGCAGCAACCGACAGAACACTGAAGCTTTCTTT
CDR3 protein: CASSNRQNTEAFF
clone size: NA
D gene: NA
J gene: TRBJ1-1
V gene: TRBV6-5

CDR3 DNA: TGTGCCTGGCGGGGTCACTCCTACGAGCAGTACTTC
CDR3 protein: CAWRGHSYEQYF
clone size: once
D gene: NA
J gene: TRBJ2-7
V gene: TRBV30

CDR3 DNA: TGTGCCATAAGGCACTCGGAGGGACAGGGGGCAGATGGCTACACCTTC
CDR3 protein: CAIRHSEGQGADGYTF
clone size: NA
D gene: TRBD1
J gene: TRBJ1-2
V gene: TRBV10-3

CDR3 DNA: TGTGCCAGCAGCCAAGCCGTCGGGAGCTGGACGAACACTGAAGCTTTCTTT
CDR3 protein: CASSQAVGSWTNTEAFF
clone size: few
D gene: NA
J gene: TRBJ1-1
V gene: TRBV4-2

CDR3 DNA: TGTGCCAGCAGCCTGTTAGCGGGAGGACCAGATACGCAGTATTTT
CDR3 protein: CASSLLAGGPDTQYF
clone size: NA
D gene: TRBD2
J gene: TRBJ2-3
V gene: TRBV28

CDR3 DNA: TGTGCCAGCAGTGACTCTGCGGGCTCCTACGAGCAGTACTTC
CDR3 protein: CASSDSAGSYEQYF
clone size: NA
D gene: NA
J gene: TRBJ2-7
V gene: TRBV6-4

CDR3 DNA: TGTGCCTGGAGTGCCGGACTAGCGGGAGTACAAAATACGCAGTATTTT
CDR3 protein: CAWSAGLAGVQNTQYF
clone size: NA
D gene: TRBD2
J gene: TRBJ2-3
V gene: TRBV30

CDR3 DNA: TGTGCCAGCAGTGAACCACCGGGGAACACTGAAGCTTTCTTT
CDR3 protein: CASSEPPGNTEAFF
clone size: NA
D gene: NA
J gene: TRBJ1-1
V gene: TRBV6-1

CDR3 DNA: TGTGCCAGCAGAGGACTAGCCCCTGAGACCCAGTACTTC
CDR3 protein: CASRGLAPETQYF
clone size: NA
D gene: TRBD2
J gene: TRBJ2-5
V gene: TRBV6-5

CDR3 DNA: TGTGCCAGCAGTGAAGCAGAGCTAGCGGTGGGCGGGACCCAGTACTTC
CDR3 protein: CASSEAELAVGGTQYF
clone size: NA
D gene: TRBD2
J gene: TRBJ2-5
V gene: TRBV6-1

CDR3 DNA: TGTGCCAGCAGTCGACTAGCGGGGAGGGGCGATACGCAGTATTTT
CDR3 protein: CASSRLAGRGDTQYF
clone size: NA
D gene: TRBD2
J gene: TRBJ2-3
V gene: TRBV6-5